These 26 T cell receptor beta chains originate from one sample sequenced in a study of regulatory T cells in long-lasting Graves disease. Time point in this sample: persistent/refractory GD, antithyroid drugs over 5 years with positive TRAb. The authors made the TCR library using RNA they extracted from PBMCs. Relying on iRepertoire HTBI primers and Arm-PCR of CDR3 regions, the team built TCR beta libraries. MiXCR was run by TCRdb on the multiplex PCR reads, yielding one entry per CDR3 protein. Of hundreds of thousands of distinct CDR3 sequences listed, 30% are singletons. The source was peripheral blood mononuclear cells (PBMCs), collected when the disease was refractory, from a patient treated with antithyroid drugs. The source is a female donor with Graves disease.

This clonotype was counted only a few times. The V and J genes are TRBV20-1 and TRBJ1-4; perhaps TRBD1 as D (6 bases). CDR3 size: 15 residues. CDR1 is DFQATT and CDR2 is SNEGSKA in the germline V gene (reference sequence). V was trimmed by 0 bases and J by 1 base, leaving 9 bases between them. The CDR3 sequence: CSAREGTITNEKLFF. The CDR3 nucleotides are TGCAGTGCTAGAGAGGGGACAATAACTAATGAAAAACTGTTTTTT.

V and J are TRBV6-4 and TRBJ1-1, with 7 bases aligning to TRBD1. The J segment lost 0 bases and the V segment lost 5 bases, leaving 12 bases of the junction unmatched. The CDR3 covers 17 residues. The germline V gene encodes CDR1 MRHNA and CDR2 SNTAGT. The CDR3 region is CASSKPGQRTMNTEAFF. CDR3 DNA: TGTGCCAGCAGTAAACCGGGACAGCGGACCATGAACACTGAAGCTTTCTTT.

The gene calls are TRBV28 and TRBJ2-4; no firm D call. The V end lost 8 bases, the J end lost 1 base, and 12 bases lay between the germline ends. Germline V gene data show CDR1 as MDHEN and CDR2 as SYDVKM. CDR3 length equals 14 residues. CDR3 region: CASGVLGAKNIQYF. CDR3 nucleotide sequence: TGTGCCAGCGGCGTTTTAGGGGCCAAAAACATTCAGTACTTC.

This clonotype has only a few counts. J is TRBJ2-2 and V is TRBV2; D is possibly TRBD1 (5 bases). This CDR3 region has 13 residues. Germline CDR1 is SNHLY and CDR2 is FYNNEI. Deletions cut 6 bases from V and 5 bases from J, with 10 bases between. CDR3 DNA: TGTGCCAGCAGCCGCTCAGGGACCGGGGAGCTGTTTTTT. Protein sequence: CASSRSGTGELFF.

This clonotype has ten or more counts. The chain links TRBV6-1 to TRBJ1-1; D perhaps matches TRBD1 (6 bases). This CDR3 spans 14 amino acids. Germline V gene data show CDR1 as MNHNS and CDR2 as SASEGT. V lost 6 bases to trimming and J lost 0 bases, with 11 bases between them. The CDR3 loop is CASRWTEMNTEAFF. CDR3 in DNA: TGTGCCAGCAGATGGACAGAGATGAACACTGAAGCTTTCTTT.

This chain joins TRBV3-1 and TRBJ2-7; TRBD2 aligns across 9 bases. Trimming took 4 bases from V and 3 from J; bases not matched to a gene: 7. CDR1 LGHDT and CDR2 YNNKEL come from the germline V gene (reference sequence). The CDR3 spans 15 residues. CDR3 region: CASSLPGTSCYEQYF. CDR3 coding DNA: TGTGCCAGCAGCCTACCCGGGACTAGCTGCTACGAGCAGTACTTC.

V is TRBV10-3 and J is TRBJ1-1; possible D gene TRBD1, 6 bases. CDR1 ENHRY and CDR2 SYGVKD come from the germline V gene. The CDR3 covers 13 residues. The V gene lost 6 bases and the J gene lost 3 bases, with 11 bases spanning the gap. CDR3 coding DNA: TGTGCCATCAGCCGGGACAAAGACACTGAAGCTTTCTTT. It encodes CAISRDKDTEAFF.

Comment on this clonotype: This may stem from a read error, because a much larger clone lies one nucleotide away. The conserved closing phenylalanine or tryptophan is absent in this CDR3, likely reflecting a read error. The gene calls are TRBV3-1 and TRBJ1-6; D perhaps matches TRBD1 (6 bases). V was shortened by 1 base and J by 5 bases, with 9 bases between the two germline ends. This CDR3 is built from 15 residues. Germline V CDR1 and CDR2: LGHDT, YNNKEL (reference sequence). As DNA, the CDR3 is TGTGCCAGCAGCCAAGGACAGGCAAATAATTCACCCCTCCACCTT. It codes for CASSQGQANNSPLHL.

The J gene is TRBJ1-5, the V gene TRBV28, with 12 positions matching TRBD1. The trim removed 6 bases at V and 7 bases at J, leaving 10 bases unmatched. The CDR3 is made up of 16 amino acids. Germline loops: CDR1 MDHEN, CDR2 SYDVKM. CDR3 DNA: TGTGCCAGCAGCCGATCCTGGGACAGGGGGCCCCAGCCCCAGCATTTT. Amino acids: CASSRSWDRGPQPQHF.

V gene TRBV7-3 combines with J gene TRBJ2-7; D tentatively fits TRBD1 or TRBD2 (5 bases each). Trimming stripped 3 bases from V and 5 bases from J, with 14 bases between. In germline, CDR1 is SGHTA, CDR2 FQGTGA. The CDR3 is 14 residues long. The CDR3 nucleotides read TGTGCCAGCAGCTTTGGGACCTCGCCCCACGAGCAGTACTTC. Its protein product is CASSFGTSPHEQYF.

This clonotype has just a few counts. The rearrangement links TRBV9 to TRBJ1-5, with 7 positions matching TRBD1. CDR3 size: 14 residues. J gave up 2 bases and V 8 bases, and 7 bases lay outside the gene matches. Germline lookup yields CDR1 SGDLS and CDR2 YYNGEE. The CDR3 coding sequence is TGTGCCAGTAACAGGGGCGAGCGCAATCAGCCCCAGCATTTT. It specifies CASNRGERNQPQHF.

This clonotype has a count of ten or more. The chain links TRBV28 to TRBJ1-1; no definite D call. Deletions cut 3 bases from V and 7 bases from J, with 6 bases between. The CDR3 is 11 residues long. Germline loops: CDR1 MDHEN, CDR2 SYDVKM. The CDR3 loop reads CASSFPGEAFF. DNA of the CDR3: TGTGCCAGCAGTTTCCCCGGTGAAGCTTTCTTT.

The rearrangement uses TRBV5-1 and TRBJ2-7; D may be TRBD2 (6 bases). The CDR3 spans 16 residues. Trimming removed 0 bases from V and 3 bases from J, with 16 bases in between. Germline-derived CDR1 and CDR2 are SGHRS and YFSETQ. CDR3 DNA: TGCGCCAGCAGCTTGGGCCTAATAGCCGGGGGCTACGAGCAGTACTTC. It yields the protein CASSLGLIAGGYEQYF.

V and J are TRBV12-3 or TRBV12-4 and TRBJ1-1; no clear D. This CDR3 spans 13 amino acids. V dropped 6 bases and J dropped 3 bases, with 11 bases sitting between them. In nucleotides, the CDR3 is TGTGCCAGCAGCCCCGGGCCCTACACTGAAGCTTTCTTT. Its protein is CASSPGPYTEAFF.

This clonotype has just a few counts. This chain connects TRBV7-3 to TRBJ1-1; D possibly corresponds to TRBD1 (5 bases). This CDR3 region has 15 residues. V was clipped by 6 bases and J by 2 bases, with 16 bases between them. Germline V gene sequence: CDR1 SGHTA, CDR2 FQGTGA. CDR3 DNA: TGTGCCAGCAGGCGTAGGGGCACGGGTAACACTGAAGCTTTCTTT. It translates to CASRRRGTGNTEAFF.

This clonotype was detected ten times or more. The chain joins TRBV2 to TRBJ2-2, with 7 bases matching TRBD1. Germline V gene lookup returns CDR1 SNHLY and CDR2 FYNNEI. The CDR3 sequence is 15 residues long. V trimming: 8 bases; J trimming: 5 bases; junction bases outside the gene matches: 11. CDR3 bases: TGTGCCAGCCGTAGACAGGGTGCGGCGACCGGGGAGCTGTTTTTT. It is translated as CASRRQGAATGELFF.

As to this clonotype: This may stem from a read error, because a much larger clone lies one nucleotide away. This CDR3 reads CAISESGGGQPQHF. Here the CDR3 DNA reads TGTGCCATCAGTGAGTCGGGGGGGGGTCAGCCCCAGCATTTT. The chain couples TRBV10-3 to TRBJ1-5; maybe TRBD1 (5 bases). V was cut by 0 bases and J by 6 bases, with 9 bases left in between. Looked up from germline, CDR1 is ENHRY and CDR2 is SYGVKD. The CDR3 runs to 14 residues.

V is TRBV7-9 and J is TRBJ1-1, with D possibly matching TRBD1 (5 bases). Deletions cut 7 bases from V and 3 bases from J, with 12 bases between. The length of the CDR3 is 13 residues. CDR1 and CDR2 (germline): SEHNR, FQNEAQ (reference sequence). The CDR3 here is CASTLGPYTEAFF. The DNA of the CDR3 is TGTGCCAGCACCCTGGGGCCCTACACTGAAGCTTTCTTT.

In DNA form, the CDR3 reads TGTGCCAGCAGCCACGCAACTAATGAAAAACTGTTTTTT. It translates to CASSHATNEKLFF. The chain couples TRBV3-1 to TRBJ1-4; no firm D call. The V and J ends lost 3 bases and 0 bases respectively, with 2 bases between them. The CDR3 spans 13 residues. Germline lookup yields CDR1 LGHDT and CDR2 YNNKEL (reference sequence).

This clonotype showed up just a few times. This chain joins TRBV12-3 or TRBV12-4 and TRBJ2-7; 10 bases are shared with TRBD2. The CDR3 extends over 16 amino acids. J was trimmed by 5 bases and V by 5 bases; bases with no gene match: 12. The CDR3 region is CASSVVAGGRDHEQYF. CDR3 nucleotide sequence: TGTGCCAGCAGTGTGGTAGCGGGAGGAAGGGACCACGAGCAGTACTTC.

The gene calls are TRBV9 and TRBJ1-2, with D perhaps matching TRBD1 (6 bases). The germline V and J ends were trimmed by 0 bases and 2 bases, with 11 bases remaining between them. Germline V CDR1 and CDR2: SGDLS, YYNGEE. The CDR3 runs to 15 residues. CDR3 in DNA: TGTGCCAGCAGCGTAGGAGGGGGACAAAACTATGGCTACACCTTC. Translation gives CASSVGGGQNYGYTF.

A few counts support this clonotype. The CDR3 coding sequence is TGTGCCAGCAGCTTATTAGGGACAACGAACACCGGGGAGCTGTTTTTT. It codes for CASSLLGTTNTGELFF. The chain joins TRBV7-9 to TRBJ2-2; a possible D gene is TRBD1 (6 bases). V was trimmed by 2 bases and J by 0 bases, leaving 10 bases between them. Germline values: CDR1 SEHNR, CDR2 FQNEAQ (reference sequence). This CDR3 is built from 16 residues.

This clonotype has a count of ten or more. V gene TRBV12-5 combines with J gene TRBJ2-5; 10 nucleotides align to TRBD2. V shed 5 bases, J shed 2 bases, and the junction held 11 bases outside the gene matches. Germline V gives CDR1 LGHNT, CDR2 FRNRAP. CDR3 length equals 17 residues. CDR3 sequence reads: CASGLRLAGVGQETQYF. CDR3 in DNA: TGTGCTAGTGGTCTCCGGCTAGCGGGAGTAGGGCAAGAGACCCAGTACTTC. The full variable domain, in which reference TRBV12-5 and TRBJ2-5 provide the parts outside the CDR3, is DARVTQTPRHKVTEMGQEVTMRCQPILGHNTVFWYRQTMMQGLELLAYFRNRAPLDDSGMPKDRFSAEMPDATLATLKIQPSEPRDSAVYFCASGLRLAGVGQETQYFGPGTRLLVL.

This clonotype was observed a few times. The chain's CDR3 is CASSANIAGGLVETQYF. CDR3 DNA: TGTGCCAGCAGCGCTAACATAGCGGGAGGGTTGGTAGAGACCCAGTACTTC. This rearrangement joins TRBV9 to TRBJ2-5; TRBD2 matches 11 bases. The CDR3 contains 17 residues. V lost 3 bases to trimming and J lost 4 bases; unmatched junction nucleotides: 11. The germline gives CDR1 SGDLS, CDR2 YYNGEE.

This clonotype came up many times. The V call is TRBV2, the J call TRBJ1-6; possible D gene TRBD1, 5 bases. This CDR3 region has 14 residues. The V gene's germline CDR1 is SNHLY and CDR2 FYNNEI. The V end was cut by 6 bases, the J end by 5 bases, with 11 bases between. CDR3 loop: CASRGRDNNSPLHF. The CDR3 DNA reads as TGTGCCAGCAGAGGCAGGGATAATAATTCACCCCTCCACTTT.

The chain is built from TRBV5-5 and TRBJ2-7; TRBD2 matches 8 bases. Germline trimming cut 1 base from V and 2 bases from J; bases unmatched to any gene: 8. The CDR3 covers 16 residues. Germline values: CDR1 SGHKS, CDR2 YYEKEE (reference sequence). The DNA for the CDR3 is TGTGCCAGCAGCTTGACTAGCGGCCCACGGACCTACGAGCAGTACTTC. Amino acids: CASSLTSGPRTYEQYF.